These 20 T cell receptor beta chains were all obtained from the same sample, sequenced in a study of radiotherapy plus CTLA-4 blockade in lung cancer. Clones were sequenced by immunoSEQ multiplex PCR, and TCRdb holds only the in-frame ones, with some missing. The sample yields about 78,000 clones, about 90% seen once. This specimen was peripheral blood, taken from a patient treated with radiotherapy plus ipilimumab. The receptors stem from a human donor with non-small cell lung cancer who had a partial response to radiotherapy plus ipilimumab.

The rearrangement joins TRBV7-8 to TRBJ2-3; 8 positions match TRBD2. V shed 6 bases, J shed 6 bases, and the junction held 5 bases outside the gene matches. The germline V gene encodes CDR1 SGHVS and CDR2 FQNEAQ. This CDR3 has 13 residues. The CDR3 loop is CASSRLASDTQYF. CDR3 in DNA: TGTGCCAGCAGTCGACTAGCGAGCGATACGCAGTATTTT.

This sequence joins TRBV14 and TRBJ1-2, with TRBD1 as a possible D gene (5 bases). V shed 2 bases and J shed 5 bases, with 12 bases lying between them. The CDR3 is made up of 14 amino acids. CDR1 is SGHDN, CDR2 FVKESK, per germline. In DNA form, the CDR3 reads TGTGCCAGCAGCCAATTCCAGGGCGGTTATGGCTACACCTTC. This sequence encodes CASSQFQGGYGYTF.

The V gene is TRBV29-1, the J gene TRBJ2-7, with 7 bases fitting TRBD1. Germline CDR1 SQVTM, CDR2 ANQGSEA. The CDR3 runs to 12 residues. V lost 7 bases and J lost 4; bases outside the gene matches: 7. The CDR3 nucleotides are TGCAGCGCTGAGGCAGGGGGTTACGAGCAGTACTTC. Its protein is CSAEAGGYEQYF.

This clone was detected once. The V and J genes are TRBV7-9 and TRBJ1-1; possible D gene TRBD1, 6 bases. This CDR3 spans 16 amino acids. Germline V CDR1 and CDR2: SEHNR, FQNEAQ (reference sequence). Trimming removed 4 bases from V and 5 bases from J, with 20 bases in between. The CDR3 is CASSSRIEGVRTEAFF. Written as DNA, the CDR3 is TGTGCCAGCAGCTCGAGGATCGAGGGGGTTCGTACTGAAGCTTTCTTT. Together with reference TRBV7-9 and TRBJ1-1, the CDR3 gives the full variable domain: DTGVSQNPRHKITKRGQNVTFRCDPISEHNRLYWYRQTLGQGPEFLTYFQNEAQLEKSRLLSDRFSAERPKGSFSTLEIQRTEQGDSAMYLCASSSRIEGVRTEAFFGQGTRLTVV.

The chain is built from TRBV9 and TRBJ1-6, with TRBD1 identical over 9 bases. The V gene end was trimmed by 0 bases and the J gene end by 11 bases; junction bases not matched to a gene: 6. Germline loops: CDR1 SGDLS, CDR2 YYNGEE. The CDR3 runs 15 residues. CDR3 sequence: CASSVEGQGLAPLHF. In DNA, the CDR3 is TGTGCCAGCAGCGTAGAGGGACAGGGTTTGGCACCCCTCCACTTT. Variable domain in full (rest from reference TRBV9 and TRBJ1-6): DSGVTQTPKHLITATGQRVTLRCSPRSGDLSVYWYQQSLDQGLQFLIQYYNGEERAKGNILERFSAQQFPDLHSELNLSSLELGDSALYFCASSVEGQGLAPLHFGNGTRLTVT.

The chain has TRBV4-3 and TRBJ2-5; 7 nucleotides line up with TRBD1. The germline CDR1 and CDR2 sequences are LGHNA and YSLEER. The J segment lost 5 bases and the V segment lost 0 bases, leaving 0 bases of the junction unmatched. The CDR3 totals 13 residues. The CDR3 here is CASSQDRGETQYF. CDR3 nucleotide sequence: TGCGCCAGCAGCCAAGACAGGGGGGAGACCCAGTACTTC.

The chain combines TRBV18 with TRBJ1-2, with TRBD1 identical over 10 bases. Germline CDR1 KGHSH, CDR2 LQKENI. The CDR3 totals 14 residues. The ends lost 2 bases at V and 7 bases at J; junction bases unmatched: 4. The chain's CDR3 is CASSPETGGFGYTF. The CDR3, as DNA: TGTGCCAGCTCACCAGAGACAGGGGGCTTTGGCTACACCTTC.

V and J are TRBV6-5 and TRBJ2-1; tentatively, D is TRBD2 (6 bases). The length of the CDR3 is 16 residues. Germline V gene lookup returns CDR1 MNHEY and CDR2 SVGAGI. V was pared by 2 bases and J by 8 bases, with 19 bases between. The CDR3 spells CASSYTIAGRRDEQFF. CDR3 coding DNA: TGTGCCAGCAGTTACACAATTGCCGGGAGACGGGATGAGCAGTTCTTC.

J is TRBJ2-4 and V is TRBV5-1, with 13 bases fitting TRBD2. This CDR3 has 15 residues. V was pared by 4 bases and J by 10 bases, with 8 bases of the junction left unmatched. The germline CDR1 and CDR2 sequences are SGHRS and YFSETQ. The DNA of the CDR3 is TGCGCCAGCAGCCCCGGGACTAGCGGGACCAGTATTCAGTACTTC. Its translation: CASSPGTSGTSIQYF.

The CDR3 DNA is TGTGCCAGCGGCAACGAGGCGGGATATGGCTACACCTTC. It translates to CASGNEAGYGYTF. The V call is TRBV28, the J call TRBJ1-2; D remains ambiguous. CDR3 length: 13 amino acids. CDR1 MDHEN and CDR2 SYDVKM come from the germline V gene. The V gene lost 8 bases and the J gene lost 5 bases, with 15 bases spanning the gap.

CDR3 residues: CASSQSAPGGGRARYEQYF. CDR3 bases: TGTGCCAGCTCACAGTCGGCCCCGGGTGGCGGGAGGGCACGTTACGAGCAGTACTTC. The J gene is TRBJ2-7, the V gene TRBV18, with 9 bases identical to TRBD2. The CDR3 runs 19 residues. In germline, CDR1 is KGHSH, CDR2 LQKENI. V lost 4 bases, J lost 4 bases, and 20 bases stayed unmatched.

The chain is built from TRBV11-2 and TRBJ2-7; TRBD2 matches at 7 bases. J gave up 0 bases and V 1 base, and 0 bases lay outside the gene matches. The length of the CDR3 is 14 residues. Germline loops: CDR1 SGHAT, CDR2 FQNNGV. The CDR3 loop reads CASSLGDYSYEQYF. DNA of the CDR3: TGTGCCAGCAGCTTAGGGGACTACTCCTACGAGCAGTACTTC.

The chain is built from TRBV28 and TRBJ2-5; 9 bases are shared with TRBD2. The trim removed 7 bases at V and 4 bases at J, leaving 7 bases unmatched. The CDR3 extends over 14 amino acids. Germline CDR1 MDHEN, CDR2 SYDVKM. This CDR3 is CASIRAAGGETQYF. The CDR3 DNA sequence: TGTGCCAGCATCCGTGCAGCGGGAGGAGAGACCCAGTACTTC.

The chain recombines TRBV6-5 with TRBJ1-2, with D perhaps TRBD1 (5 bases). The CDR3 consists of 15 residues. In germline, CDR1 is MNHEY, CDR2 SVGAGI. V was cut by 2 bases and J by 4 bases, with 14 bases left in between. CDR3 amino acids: CASSYTRQTVYGYTF. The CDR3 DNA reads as TGTGCCAGCAGTTACACCCGACAGACGGTCTATGGCTACACCTTC.

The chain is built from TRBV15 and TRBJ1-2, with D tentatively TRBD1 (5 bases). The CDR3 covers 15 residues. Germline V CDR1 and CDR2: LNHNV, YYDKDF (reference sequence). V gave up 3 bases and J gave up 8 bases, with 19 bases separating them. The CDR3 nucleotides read TGTGCCACCAGCAGGACACAGTATGGGGGGAAGGGCTACACCTTC. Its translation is CATSRTQYGGKGYTF.

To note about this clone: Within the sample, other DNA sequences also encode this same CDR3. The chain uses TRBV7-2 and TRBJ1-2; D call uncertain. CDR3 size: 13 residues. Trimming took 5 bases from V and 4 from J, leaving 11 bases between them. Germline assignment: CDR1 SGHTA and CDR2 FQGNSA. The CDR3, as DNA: TGTGCCAGCAGCCGGGGTTTTGGCTATGGCTACACCTTC. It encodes CASSRGFGYGYTF.

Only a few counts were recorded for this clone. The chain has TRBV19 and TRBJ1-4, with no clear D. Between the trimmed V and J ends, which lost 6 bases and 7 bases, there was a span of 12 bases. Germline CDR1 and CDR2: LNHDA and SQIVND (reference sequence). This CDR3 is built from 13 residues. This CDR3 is CASRLRGGEKLFF. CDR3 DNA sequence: TGTGCCAGTAGGCTACGGGGAGGTGAAAAACTGTTTTTT.

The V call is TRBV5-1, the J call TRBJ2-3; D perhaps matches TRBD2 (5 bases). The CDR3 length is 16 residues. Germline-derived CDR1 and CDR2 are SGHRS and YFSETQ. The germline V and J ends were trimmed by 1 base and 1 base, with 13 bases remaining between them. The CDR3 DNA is TGCGCCAGCAGCTTGACTGGTCTAGCAGGCACAGATACGCAGTATTTT. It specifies CASSLTGLAGTDTQYF.

The CDR3 loop is CASSLGGGTGNTGELFF. CDR3 DNA sequence: TGTGCCAGCAGTTTAGGGGGGGGGACAGGGAACACCGGGGAGCTGTTTTTT. The chain recombines TRBV28 with TRBJ2-2; possibly TRBD1 for D (8 bases). The CDR3 extends over 17 amino acids. In germline, CDR1 is MDHEN, CDR2 SYDVKM. V was trimmed by 2 bases and J by 1 base, leaving 14 bases between them.

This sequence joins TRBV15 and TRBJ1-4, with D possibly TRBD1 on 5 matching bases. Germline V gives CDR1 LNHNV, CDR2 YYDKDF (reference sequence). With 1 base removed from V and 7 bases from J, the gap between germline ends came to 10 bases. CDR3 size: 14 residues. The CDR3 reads CATSRGQSTEKLFF. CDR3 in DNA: TGTGCCACCAGCAGAGGACAGTCTACTGAAAAACTGTTTTTT. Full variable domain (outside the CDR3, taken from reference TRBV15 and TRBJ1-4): DAMVIQNPRYQVTQFGKPVTLSCSQTLNHNVMYWYQQKSSQAPKLLFHYYDKDFNNEADTPDNFQSRRPNTSFCFLDIRSPGLGDTAMYLCATSRGQSTEKLFFGSGTQLSVL.